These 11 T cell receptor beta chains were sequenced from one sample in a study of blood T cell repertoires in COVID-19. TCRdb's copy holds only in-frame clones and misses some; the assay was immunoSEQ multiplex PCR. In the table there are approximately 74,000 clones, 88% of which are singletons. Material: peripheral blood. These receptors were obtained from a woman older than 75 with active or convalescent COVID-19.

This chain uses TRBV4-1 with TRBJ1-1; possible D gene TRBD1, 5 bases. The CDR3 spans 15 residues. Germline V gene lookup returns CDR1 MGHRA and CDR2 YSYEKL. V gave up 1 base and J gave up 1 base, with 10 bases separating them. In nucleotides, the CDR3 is TGCGCCAGCAGCCAAGTGTTCGGGGGGAACACTGAAGCTTTCTTT. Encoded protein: CASSQVFGGNTEAFF.

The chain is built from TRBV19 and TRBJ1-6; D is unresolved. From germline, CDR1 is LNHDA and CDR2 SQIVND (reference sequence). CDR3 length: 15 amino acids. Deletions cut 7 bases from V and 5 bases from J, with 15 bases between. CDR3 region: CASTPEAVNNSPLHF. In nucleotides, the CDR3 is TGTGCCAGTACCCCCGAGGCGGTTAATAATTCACCCCTCCACTTT. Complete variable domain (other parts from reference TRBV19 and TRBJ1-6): DGGITQSPKYLFRKEGQNVTLSCEQNLNHDAMYWYRQDPGQGLRLIYYSQIVNDFQKGDIAEGYSVSREKKESFPLTVTSAQKNPTAFYLCASTPEAVNNSPLHFGNGTRLTVT.

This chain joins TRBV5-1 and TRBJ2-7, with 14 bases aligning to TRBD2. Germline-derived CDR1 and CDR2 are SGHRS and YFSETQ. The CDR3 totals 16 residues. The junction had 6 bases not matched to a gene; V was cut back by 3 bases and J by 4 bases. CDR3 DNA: TGCGCCAGCAGCTACGGGACTAGCGGGGGAGGATACGAGCAGTACTTC. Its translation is CASSYGTSGGGYEQYF.

Written as DNA, the CDR3 is TGTGCCAGCAGCCCGTGGGGGGCTGAAGCTTTCTTT. As protein: CASSPWGAEAFF. The rearrangement joins TRBV5-6 to TRBJ1-1; tentative D call: TRBD1 (5 bases). The CDR3 covers 12 residues. V gave up 4 bases and J gave up 6 bases, with 10 bases separating them. The germline CDR1 and CDR2 sequences are SGHDT and YYEEEE.

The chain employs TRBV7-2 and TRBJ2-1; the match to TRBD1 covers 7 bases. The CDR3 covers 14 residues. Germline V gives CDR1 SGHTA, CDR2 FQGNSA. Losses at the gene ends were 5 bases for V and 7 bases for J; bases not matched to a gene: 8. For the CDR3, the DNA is TGTGCCAGCAGCCCAGACAGGGTAAGGAATGAGCAGTTCTTC. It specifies CASSPDRVRNEQFF.

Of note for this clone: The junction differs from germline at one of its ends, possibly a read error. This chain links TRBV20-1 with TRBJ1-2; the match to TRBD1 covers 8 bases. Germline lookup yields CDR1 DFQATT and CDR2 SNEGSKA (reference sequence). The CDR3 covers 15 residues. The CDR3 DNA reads TGCAGTGCTAGTTTTGGGACAGGCCGAGGCCTTTCATGCTCCTTC. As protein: CSASFGTGRGLSCSF.

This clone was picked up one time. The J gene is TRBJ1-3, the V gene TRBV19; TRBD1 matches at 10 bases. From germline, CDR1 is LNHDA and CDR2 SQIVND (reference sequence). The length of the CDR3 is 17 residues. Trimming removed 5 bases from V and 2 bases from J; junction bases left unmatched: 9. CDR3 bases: TGTGCCAGTAGTGCGACAGGGGGCAGCGGTACTGGAAACACCATATATTTT. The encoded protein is CASSATGGSGTGNTIYF.

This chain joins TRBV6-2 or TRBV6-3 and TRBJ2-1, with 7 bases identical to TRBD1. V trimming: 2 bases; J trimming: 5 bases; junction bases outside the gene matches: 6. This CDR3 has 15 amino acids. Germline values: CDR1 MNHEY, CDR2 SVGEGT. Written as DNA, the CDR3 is TGTGCCAGCAGTTACACGACAGGGAGACACAATGAGCAGTTCTTC. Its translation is CASSYTTGRHNEQFF.

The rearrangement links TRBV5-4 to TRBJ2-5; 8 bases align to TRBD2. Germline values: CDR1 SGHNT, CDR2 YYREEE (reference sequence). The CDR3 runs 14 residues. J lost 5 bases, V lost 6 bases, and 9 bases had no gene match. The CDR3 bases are TGTGCCAGCAAGGTCGGGGGGGCTGGTGAGACCCAGTACTTC. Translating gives CASKVGGAGETQYF. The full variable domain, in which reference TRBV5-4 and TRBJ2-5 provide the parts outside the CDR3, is ETGVTQSPTHLIKTRGQQVTLRCSSQSGHNTVSWYQQALGQGPQFIFQYYREEENGRGNFPPRFSGLQFPNYSSELNVNALELDDSALYLCASKVGGAGETQYFGPGTRLLVL.

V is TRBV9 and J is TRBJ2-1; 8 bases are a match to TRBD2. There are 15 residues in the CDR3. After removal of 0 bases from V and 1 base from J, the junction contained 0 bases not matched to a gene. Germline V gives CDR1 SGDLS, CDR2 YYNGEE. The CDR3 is CASSVAGGSYNEQFF. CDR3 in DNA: TGTGCCAGCAGCGTAGCGGGAGGGTCCTACAATGAGCAGTTCTTC. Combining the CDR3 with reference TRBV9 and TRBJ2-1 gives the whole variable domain DSGVTQTPKHLITATGQRVTLRCSPRSGDLSVYWYQQSLDQGLQFLIQYYNGEERAKGNILERFSAQQFPDLHSELNLSSLELGDSALYFCASSVAGGSYNEQFFGPGTRLTVL.

The CDR3 coding sequence is TGTGCCAGCAGTTTTATGGGGGCTGGTGAAGCTTTCTTT. It encodes CASSFMGAGEAFF. The rearrangement links TRBV27 to TRBJ1-1; a possible D gene is TRBD1 (6 bases). Germline V gives CDR1 MNHEY, CDR2 SMNVEV (reference sequence). The CDR3 extends over 13 amino acids. V lost 3 bases and J lost 7, with 12 bases in between.